This is a list of T cell receptor beta chains from one sample in a study of blood T cells in healthy people across ages. TCRdb re-analysed the 5' RACE reads in MiXCR, keeping a single row per CDR3 protein. The data show under 2,000,000 distinct CDR3 sequences, roughly 49% seen once. Sample: blood. The receptors stem from a woman in her 40s in good health. CDR3s include the opening cysteine and the closing phenylalanine or tryptophan. A row's size may be missing; if present it is once, few, many or a size class.

>TRBJ1-1|TRBV6-2/TRBV6-3|-
CASSEGGNAFF
>TRBJ1-2|TRBV28|-
CASKVTGKNFYGYTF
>TRBJ1-2|TRBV15|few
CATSRDTGSSGYTF
>TRBJ2-5|TRBV4-2|few
CASSQGSPAWVETQYF
>TRBJ1-6|TRBV7-2|-
CASSLAEQGYSPLHF
>TRBJ2-6|TRBV20-1|few
CSAKGAGANVLTF
>TRBJ2-7|TRBV6-5|many
CASSYSQGYEQYF
>TRBJ2-5|TRBV5-1|few
CASGYPDAETQYF
>TRBJ2-1|TRBV7-9|-
CASSYNLGRGFF
>TRBJ2-7|TRBV6-2/TRBV6-3|few
CASSYPTGRGYEQYF
>TRBJ2-7|TRBV2|-
CASRRTSGGKYEQYF
>TRBJ2-6|TRBV5-1|once
CASSLVDSSGANVLTF
>TRBJ1-2|TRBV29-1|-
CSVVTVQGYTF
>TRBJ1-2|TRBV2|-
CASKDSYYGYTF
>TRBJ1-5|TRBV29-1|-
CSVASGTSNQPQHF
>TRBJ2-1|TRBV5-1|-
CASKKGSTLDEQFF
>TRBJ2-4|TRBV6-2/TRBV6-3|-
CATLGRAKNIQYF
>TRBJ1-2|TRBV6-2/TRBV6-3|-
CASSNPRTGGGNYGYTF